This T cell receptor beta chain was captured by sequencing in a study of CD8 T cells in Susac syndrome. RNA totalling about 0.45 to 1 ug underwent reverse transcription with random hexamers. MiXCR was run by TCRdb on the immunoSEQ multiplex PCR reads, yielding one entry per CDR3 protein. The data hold under 150,000 distinct CDR3 sequences, with under 95% observed a single time. TCR beta sequencing was performed on blood CD8+ and CD4+ T cells. This sequence originates from a human donor with multiple sclerosis. The sample taken for sequencing was CD8+ T cells from PBMCs.

CDR3 residues: CASSHSGAESYNEQFF. The CDR3 nucleotides are TGTGCCAGCAGCCATAGCGGGGCTGAATCCTACAATGAGCAGTTCTTC. V usage is TRBV13 and J usage is TRBJ2-1, with 8 positions matching TRBD2. This CDR3 spans 16 amino acids. V lost 5 bases and J lost 1; bases outside the gene matches: 7. From germline, CDR1 is PRHDT and CDR2 FYEKMQ (reference sequence).